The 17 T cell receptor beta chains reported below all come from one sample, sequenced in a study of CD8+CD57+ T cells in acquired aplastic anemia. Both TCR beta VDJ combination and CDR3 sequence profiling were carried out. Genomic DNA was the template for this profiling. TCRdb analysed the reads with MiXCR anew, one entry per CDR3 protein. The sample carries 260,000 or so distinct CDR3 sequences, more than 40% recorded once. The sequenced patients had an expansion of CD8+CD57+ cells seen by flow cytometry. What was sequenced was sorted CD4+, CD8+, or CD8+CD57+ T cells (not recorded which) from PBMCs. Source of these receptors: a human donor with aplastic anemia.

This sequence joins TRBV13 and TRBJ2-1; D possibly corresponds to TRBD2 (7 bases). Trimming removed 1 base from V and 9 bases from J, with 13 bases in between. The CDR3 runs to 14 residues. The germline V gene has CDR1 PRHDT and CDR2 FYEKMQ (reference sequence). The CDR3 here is CASSLEGGRAEQFF. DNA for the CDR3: TGTGCCAGCAGCTTAGAGGGGGGGCGGGCTGAGCAGTTCTTC.

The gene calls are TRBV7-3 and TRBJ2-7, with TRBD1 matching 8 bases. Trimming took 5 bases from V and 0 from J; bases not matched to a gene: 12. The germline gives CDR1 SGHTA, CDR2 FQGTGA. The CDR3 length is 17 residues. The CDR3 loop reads CASSRSVTGVASYEQYF. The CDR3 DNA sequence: TGTGCCAGCAGCCGTAGTGTGACAGGGGTGGCCTCCTACGAGCAGTACTTC.

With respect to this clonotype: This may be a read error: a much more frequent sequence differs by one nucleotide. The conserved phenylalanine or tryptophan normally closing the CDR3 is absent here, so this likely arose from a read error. In DNA form, the CDR3 reads TGTGCCAGCAGCGGGCGGGGGGGAAGCCACGAGCAGTACCTC. Translation gives CASSGRGGSHEQYL. The rearrangement joins TRBV7-9 to TRBJ2-7, with TRBD2 identical over 9 bases. Trimming cost V 5 bases and J 5 bases; bases outside gene matches: 7. Germline V gene data show CDR1 as SEHNR and CDR2 as FQNEAQ (reference sequence). The CDR3 length is 14 residues.

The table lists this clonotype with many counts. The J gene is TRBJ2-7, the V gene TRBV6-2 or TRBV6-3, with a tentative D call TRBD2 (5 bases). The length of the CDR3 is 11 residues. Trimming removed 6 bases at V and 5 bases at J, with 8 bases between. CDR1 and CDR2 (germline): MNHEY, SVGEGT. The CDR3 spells CASRISDEQYF. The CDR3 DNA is TGTGCCAGCAGGATTAGCGACGAGCAGTACTTC.

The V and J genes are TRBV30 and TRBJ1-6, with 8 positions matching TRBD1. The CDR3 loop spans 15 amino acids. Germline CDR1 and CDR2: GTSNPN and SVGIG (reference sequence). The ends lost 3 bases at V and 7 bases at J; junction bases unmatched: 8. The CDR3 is CAWSLDRARNSPLHF. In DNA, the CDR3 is TGTGCCTGGAGCTTGGACAGGGCGCGGAATTCACCCCTCCACTTT.

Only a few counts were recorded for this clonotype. CDR3 DNA: TGTGCTAGTGGTTCGGGACCTAAGGCGAACCATGGCTACACCTTC. This translates into CASGSGPKANHGYTF. The chain carries TRBV12-5 and TRBJ1-2; weak D call: TRBD1 (5 bases). The CDR3 sequence is 15 residues long. The V gene's germline CDR1 is LGHNT and CDR2 FRNRAP. V gave up 4 bases and J gave up 6 bases, with 18 bases separating them. Filled out from reference TRBV12-5 and TRBJ1-2, the complete variable domain reads DARVTQTPRHKVTEMGQEVTMRCQPILGHNTVFWYRQTMMQGLELLAYFRNRAPLDDSGMPKDRFSAEMPDATLATLKIQPSEPRDSAVYFCASGSGPKANHGYTFGSGTRLTVV.

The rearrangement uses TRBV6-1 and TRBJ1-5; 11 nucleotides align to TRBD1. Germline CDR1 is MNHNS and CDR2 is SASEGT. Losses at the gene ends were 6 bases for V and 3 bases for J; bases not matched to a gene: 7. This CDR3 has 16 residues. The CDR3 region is CASRAGTGGPNQPQHF. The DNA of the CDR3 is TGTGCCAGCAGGGCCGGGACAGGGGGGCCCAATCAGCCCCAGCATTTT.

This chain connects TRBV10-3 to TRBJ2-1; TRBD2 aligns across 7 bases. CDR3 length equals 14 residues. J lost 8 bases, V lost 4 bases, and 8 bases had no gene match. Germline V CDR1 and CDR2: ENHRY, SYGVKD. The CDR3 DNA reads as TGTGCCATCAGTGCTGGACTAGTGGCCGATGAGCAGTTCTTC. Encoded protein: CAISAGLVADEQFF.

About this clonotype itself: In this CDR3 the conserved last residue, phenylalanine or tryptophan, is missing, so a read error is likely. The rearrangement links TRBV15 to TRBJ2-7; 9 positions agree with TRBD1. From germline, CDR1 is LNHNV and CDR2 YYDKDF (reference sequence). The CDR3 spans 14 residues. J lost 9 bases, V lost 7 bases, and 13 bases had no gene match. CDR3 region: CATNPGQGLDGQYL. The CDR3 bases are TGTGCCACCAACCCGGGACAGGGATTGGACGGGCAGTACCTC.

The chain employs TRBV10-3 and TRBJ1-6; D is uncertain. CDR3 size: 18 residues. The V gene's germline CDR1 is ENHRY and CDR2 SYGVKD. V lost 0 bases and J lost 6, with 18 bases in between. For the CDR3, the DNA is TGTGCCATCAGTGAGTCTGGTGCGACCAGCTCGGGTAATTCACCCCTCCACTTT. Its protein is CAISESGATSSGNSPLHF.

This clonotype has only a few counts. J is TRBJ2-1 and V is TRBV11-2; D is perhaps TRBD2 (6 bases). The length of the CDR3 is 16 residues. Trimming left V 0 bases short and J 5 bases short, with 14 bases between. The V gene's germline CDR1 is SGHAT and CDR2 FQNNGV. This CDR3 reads CASSLEWGRKNNEQFF. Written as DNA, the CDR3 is TGTGCCAGCAGCTTAGAGTGGGGGAGGAAGAACAATGAGCAGTTCTTC.

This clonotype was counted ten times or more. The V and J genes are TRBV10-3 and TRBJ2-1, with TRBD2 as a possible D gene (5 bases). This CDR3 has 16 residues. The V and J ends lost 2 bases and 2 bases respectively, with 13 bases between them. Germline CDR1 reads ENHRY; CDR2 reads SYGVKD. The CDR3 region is CAISEPEGLPYNEQFF. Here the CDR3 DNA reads TGTGCCATCAGTGAGCCAGAGGGTTTACCCTACAATGAGCAGTTCTTC.

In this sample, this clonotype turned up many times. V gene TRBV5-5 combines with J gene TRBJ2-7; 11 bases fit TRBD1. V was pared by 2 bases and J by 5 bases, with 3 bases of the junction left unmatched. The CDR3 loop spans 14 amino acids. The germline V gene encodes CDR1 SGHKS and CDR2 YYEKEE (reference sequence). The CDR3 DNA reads TGTGCCAGCAGCTTACGGACAGGGGGCCACGAGCAGTACTTC. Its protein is CASSLRTGGHEQYF.

Here the CDR3 reads CASRGGEMRDTQYF. CDR3 bases: TGTGCCAGCAGAGGTGGAGAAATGCGGGATACGCAGTATTTT. This chain joins TRBV11-2 and TRBJ2-3; D gene uncertain. From germline, CDR1 is SGHAT and CDR2 FQNNGV. Trimming cost V 6 bases and J 6 bases, with 16 bases left between them. The CDR3 covers 14 residues.

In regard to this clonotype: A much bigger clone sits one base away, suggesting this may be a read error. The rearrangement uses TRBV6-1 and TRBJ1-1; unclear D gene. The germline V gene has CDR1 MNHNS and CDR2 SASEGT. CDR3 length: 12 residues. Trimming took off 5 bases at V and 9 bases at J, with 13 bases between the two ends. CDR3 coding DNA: TGTGCCAGCAGTTACTCGGGTACTAAAGCTTTCTTT. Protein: CASSYSGTKAFF.

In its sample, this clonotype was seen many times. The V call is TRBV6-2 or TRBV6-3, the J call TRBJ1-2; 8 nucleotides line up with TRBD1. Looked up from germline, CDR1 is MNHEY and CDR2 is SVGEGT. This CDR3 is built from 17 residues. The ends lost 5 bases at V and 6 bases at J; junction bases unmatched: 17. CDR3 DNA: TGTGCCAGCAGTAAACCGGGACAGGTAGAGGTCATCCATGGCTACACCTTC. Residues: CASSKPGQVEVIHGYTF.

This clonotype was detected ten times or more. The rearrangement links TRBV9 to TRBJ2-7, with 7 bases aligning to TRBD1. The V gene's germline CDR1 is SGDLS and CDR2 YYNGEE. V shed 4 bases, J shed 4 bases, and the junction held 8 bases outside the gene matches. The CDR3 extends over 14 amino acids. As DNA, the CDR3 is TGTGCCAGCAGCTCGGACAGGACCGGGTACGAGCAGTACTTC. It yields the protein CASSSDRTGYEQYF.